This T cell receptor (beta chain) appears in the sequencing data of a study of shared T cell receptors in the human thymus. Germline V gives CDR1 SGHTA, CDR2 FQGTGA. The CDR3 runs 19 residues. V lost 5 bases, J lost 1 base, and 24 bases lay in between. Method: immunoSEQ multiplex PCR; TCRdb's copy keeps in-frame clones and lacks some. Of about 660,000 clones listed, approximately 90% were seen once; the top ten hold 0.0085% to 0.012%. The sample also formed part of further work on human thymus T cells. That paper notes: Corrective surgery for congenital heart defects was being performed on the healthy Finnish infants who served as donors. Thymus was obtained from resections taken during corrective heart surgery. Thymic and blood repertoires seemed to favor certain V and J genes. Related research found strongly overlapping thymic repertoires in unrelated individuals.

The sequence was obtained from a boy younger than two with a congenital heart defect. The rearrangement uses TRBV7-3 and TRBJ2-1; no clear D gene. Sequencing was performed on thymocytes. The CDR3 DNA is TGTGCCAGCAGCAAATGGGTTTCGTTGCAGGCGCCTTCCTACAATGAGCAGTTCTTC. Translated, it gives CASSKWVSLQAPSYNEQFF. Variable domain in full (rest from reference TRBV7-3 and TRBJ2-1): GAGVSQTPSNKVTEKGKYVELRCDPISGHTALYWYRQSLGQGPEFLIYFQGTGAADDSGLPNDRFFAVRPEGSVSTLKIQRTERGDSAVYLCASSKWVSLQAPSYNEQFFGPGTRLTVL.